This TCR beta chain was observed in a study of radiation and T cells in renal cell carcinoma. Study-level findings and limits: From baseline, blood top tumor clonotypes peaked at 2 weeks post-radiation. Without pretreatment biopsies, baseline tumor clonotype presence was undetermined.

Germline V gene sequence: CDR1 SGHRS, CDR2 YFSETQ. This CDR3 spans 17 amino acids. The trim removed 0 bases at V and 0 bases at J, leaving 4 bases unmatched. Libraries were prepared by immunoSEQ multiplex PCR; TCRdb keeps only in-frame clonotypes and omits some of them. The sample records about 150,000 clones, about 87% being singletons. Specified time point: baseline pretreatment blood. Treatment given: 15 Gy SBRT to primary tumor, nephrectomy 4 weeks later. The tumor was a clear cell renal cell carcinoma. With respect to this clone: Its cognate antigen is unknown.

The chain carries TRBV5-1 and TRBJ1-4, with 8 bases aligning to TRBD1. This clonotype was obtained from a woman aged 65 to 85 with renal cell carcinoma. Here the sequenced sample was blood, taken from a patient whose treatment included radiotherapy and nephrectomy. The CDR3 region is CASSLGQGSSTNEKLFF. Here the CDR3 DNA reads TGCGCCAGCAGCTTGGGACAGGGGTCTTCAACTAATGAAAAACTGTTTTTT.